This T cell receptor (beta chain) appears in the sequencing data of a study of blood T cell repertoires in COVID-19 (TCRdb year 2020). As for the study more broadly: Collaborator samples came from the United States, Italy and Spain and covered acute and convalescent phases of COVID-19. The material from the prospective study consisted of cDNA or gDNA derived from T cells, B-cell-depleted T cells, or PBMCs. Subjects who had been exposed to COVID-19, were actively infected with it, or had recovered from it provided the deeply sampled blood TCRbeta repertoires that made up the dataset. The repertoires were released in a freely available public database intended as a resource for research on the immune response to SARS-CoV-2. Samples were obtained from the ongoing ImmuneRACE study (first 160 participants) and from 1,254 subjects provided by 6 global collaborators. Nearly every sample came with metadata listing a de-identified subject ID, COVID-19 status, age in years and sex. Where available, HLA class I and class II types were taken from metadata supplied by the sample provider and were not determined by assay-based typing.

V trim: 10 bases; J trim: 4 bases; unmatched bases: 12. According to the germline V gene, CDR1 reads ENHRY and CDR2 reads SYGVKD. From the cysteine through the phenylalanine, the CDR3 covers 14 amino acids. Solely the CDR3 DNA is kept, with 42 bases framed from the first base. TCRbeta CDR3 regions were amplified from genomic DNA using the immunoSEQ Assay, a bias-controlled multiplex PCR. The paper's data handling went like this. The number of nucleated cells in each sample was estimated by amplification of reference gene primers within the assay. To quantify the absolute abundance of each unique TCRbeta CDR3 rearrangement, sequence reads were collapsed and filtered. For each sample, productive Simpson clonality was calculated as the square root of Simpson's diversity index over productive rearrangements. In its TCRdb copy, this immuneACCESS table keeps in-frame sequences only and misses some clones. Where compared with another copy, unresolved V genes explain less than half of these, and the others have no known cause. V, J and clone size derive from that table, while D and trimming were established from the DNA sequence. Counted in this sample were about 150,000 clones; around 84% of them appeared once. The ten largest make up over 4% of the sample.

Findings and caveats that apply to the study as a whole: Clinical and demographic metadata were provided uncurated, with the amount varying by source and participant.

Each collaborating institution followed its own protocols to collect whole blood in K2EDTA tubes. For TCRbeta analysis, collaborator samples were shipped as frozen whole blood, as isolated PBMCs, or as DNA extracted from either sample type. A word on this clone: The target of this receptor is not known. Qualities for individual bases were not recorded, and no much larger clone is one base off.

The receptor's source is a woman in her forties or fifties with acute or convalescent COVID-19. Recombination linked TRBV10-3 to TRBJ1-2, and TRBD1 matches 7 of the central bases. Material: peripheral blood. The DNA sequence is as follows: TGTGCCACGCAACAGGGGTCGGGTGGCTATGGCTACACCTTC. This gives the protein CATQQGSGGYGYTF.